This TCR beta chain was captured by sequencing in a study of T cells in Graves' hyperthyroidism and ophthalmopathy (dated by TCRdb to between 2018 and 2021). Concerning the study at large: Peripheral blood was collected at initial diagnosis, before any treatment. TCR V-J signatures able to tell the groups apart were searched for in a discovery cohort of 90 to 100 patients, of whom 43 had Graves' ophthalmopathy and around 56 had stable Graves' hyperthyroidism. Whether ophthalmopathy could be predicted prospectively was tested in an independent validation cohort made up of 18 hyperthyroidism patients plus 17 patients who later progressed to ophthalmopathy. The 100 discovery patients were divided at random into training and test sets in a 7:3 ratio. In addition, the study compared T-cell repertoires in thyroid tissue and in blood from roughly 6 Graves' hyperthyroidism patients. After sampling, hyperthyroidism patients received methimazole starting at 30 mg daily, and ophthalmopathy patients received high-dose intravenous methylprednisolone. The paper reports TCR Vbeta CDR3 sequencing of some 140 peripheral blood samples: around 45 ophthalmopathy, about 75 hyperthyroidism and approximately 17 progressor patients.

Ophthalmopathy patients had moderately to severely active disease, with a Clinical Activity Score of 3 or more, a NOSPECS grade of 4 or more, and a disease duration of less than 3 months. The study excluded patients with uncontrolled infections, other autoimmune diseases, pregnancy or lactation. Diagnoses relied on clinical symptoms, serum thyroxine and TRAb, thyroid ultrasound and orbital computed tomography. PBMCs were separated from 10 ml of fresh peripheral blood using Ficoll-Paque density gradient centrifugation. Total RNA was extracted using Trizol reagent, and RNA quality was assessed on an Agilent 2100 Bioanalyzer. TCR beta CDR3 regions were amplified from RNA transcripts. A first-round RT-PCR of the TCR CDR3 used the HTBI primer set with the Qiagen OneStep RT-PCR kit. Libraries were constructed in a second round of multiplex PCR, after which size selection and purification were carried out. Libraries were sequenced paired-end with 100 bp reads on an Illumina HiSeq2000. The study's own analysis went as follows. SOAPnuke was used to process the raw data, throwing out any read that contained adapters or uncalled bases, had a mean Phred below 15, or lacked an exact constant-primer or identifier match. COPE v1.2.5 was used to merge high-quality paired reads, and clonotypes were defined as unique nucleotide sequences. MiTCR v1.1 was used to align clonotypes to the IMGT TRBV, TRBD and TRBJ reference segments. Analysis was restricted to V-J combinations with a frequency above 0.0001, which covered roughly 99% of repertoires. A TCS score was defined as the ratio of F50 (clonal expansion) to E x V (chaos), with BLOSUM62-based TCRdist applied between CDR3 peptides within each V-J. Welch's t-statistics and random forest reduced roughly 530 V-J features to 13, which were used in a naive Bayes classifier (R e1071). TCRdb reprocessed the public reads (quality trimming at Q25 with fastp, clone calling with MiXCR) and kept in-frame beta chains. Every entry covers one CDR3 protein and lists the most common genes and DNA from its rows. The V and J calls were determined by TCRdb, not by the authors. The sample yields 450,000 to 550,000 distinct CDR3 sequences; approximately 25% were counted once. The top ten clonotypes cover 11% of the sample.

The CDR3 runs 14 amino acids, cysteine and phenylalanine included. This entry keeps only the CDR3 DNA: 42 bases, framed from base 1. The germline V gene encodes CDR1 SGHTA and CDR2 FQGTGA. The V and J ends are trimmed by 2 bases and 6 bases, leaving 10 bases between them. General conclusions and limits of the study: Most expanded thyroid clonotypes (frequency above 0.001) were also detected in blood, a finding suggesting that blood repertoires may reflect thyroid immune responses. A model built on a 13 V-J signature distinguished ophthalmopathy from stable hyperthyroidism, reaching 85% to 90% sensitivity and about 81% specificity in cross-validation and 80%/75% in testing. Sample size was not statistically predetermined, and blinding of investigators to group allocation was not performed. During validation, the model predicted progression to ophthalmopathy a median of around 7 months ahead of onset, with roughly 65% sensitivity and under 85% specificity.

In regard to this clonotype: It has no known antigen specificity. Base-call qualities are not available, and no considerably larger clone is one nucleotide away.

The sequence derives from a woman aged 30 to 39 with Graves' ophthalmopathy. This chain joins TRBV7-3 to TRBJ2-2; no D gene call is confident. The source material was blood. The nucleotide sequence is given as TGTGCCAGCAGCTTAGATACCCTCCCCGGGGAGCTGTTTTTT. This is translated as CASSLDTLPGELFF.